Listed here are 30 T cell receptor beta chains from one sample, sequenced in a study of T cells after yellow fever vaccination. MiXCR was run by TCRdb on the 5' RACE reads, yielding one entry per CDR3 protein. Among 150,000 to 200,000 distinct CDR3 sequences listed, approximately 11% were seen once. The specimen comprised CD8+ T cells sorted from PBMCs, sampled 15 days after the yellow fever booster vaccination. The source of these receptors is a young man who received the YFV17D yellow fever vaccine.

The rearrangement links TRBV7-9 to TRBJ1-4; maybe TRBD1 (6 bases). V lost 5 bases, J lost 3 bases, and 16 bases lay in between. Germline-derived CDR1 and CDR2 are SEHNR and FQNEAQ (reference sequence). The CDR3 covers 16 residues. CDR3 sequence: CASSPGHLSANEKLFF. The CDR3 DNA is TGTGCCAGCAGCCCGGGACACCTCTCGGCTAATGAAAAACTGTTTTTT.

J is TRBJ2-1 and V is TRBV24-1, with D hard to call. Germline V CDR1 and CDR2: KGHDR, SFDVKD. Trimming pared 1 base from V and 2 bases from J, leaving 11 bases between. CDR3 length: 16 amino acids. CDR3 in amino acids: CATSDFQVGAYNEQFF. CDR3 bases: TGTGCCACCAGTGATTTTCAGGTGGGCGCCTACAATGAGCAGTTCTTC.

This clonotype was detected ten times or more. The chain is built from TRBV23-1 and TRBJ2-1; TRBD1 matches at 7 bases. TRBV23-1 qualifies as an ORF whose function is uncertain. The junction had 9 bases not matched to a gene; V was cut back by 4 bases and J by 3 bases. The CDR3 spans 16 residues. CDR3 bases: TGCGCCAGCAGTCTCCCAGACAGGGACCTCTACAATGAGCAGTTCTTC. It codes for CASSLPDRDLYNEQFF.

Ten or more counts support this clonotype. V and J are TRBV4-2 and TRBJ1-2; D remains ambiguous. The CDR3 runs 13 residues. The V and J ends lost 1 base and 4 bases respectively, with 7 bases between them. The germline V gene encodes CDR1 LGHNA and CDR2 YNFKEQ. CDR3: CASSQAQLYGYTF. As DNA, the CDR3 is TGTGCCAGCAGCCAAGCCCAGCTCTATGGCTACACCTTC.

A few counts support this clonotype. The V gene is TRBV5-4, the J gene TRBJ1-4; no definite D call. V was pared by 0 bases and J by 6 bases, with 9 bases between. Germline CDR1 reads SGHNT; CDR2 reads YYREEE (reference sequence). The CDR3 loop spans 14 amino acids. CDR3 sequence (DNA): TGTGCCAGCAGCTTGGACATTGGGGATGAAAAACTGTTTTTT. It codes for CASSLDIGDEKLFF.

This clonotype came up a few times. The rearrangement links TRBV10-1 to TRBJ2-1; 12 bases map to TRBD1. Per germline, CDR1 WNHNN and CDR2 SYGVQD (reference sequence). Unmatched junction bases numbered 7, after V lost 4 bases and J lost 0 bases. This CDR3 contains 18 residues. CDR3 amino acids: CASSAGGQGAISYNEQFF. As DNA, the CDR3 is TGCGCCAGCAGTGCGGGGGGACAGGGGGCTATCTCCTACAATGAGCAGTTCTTC.

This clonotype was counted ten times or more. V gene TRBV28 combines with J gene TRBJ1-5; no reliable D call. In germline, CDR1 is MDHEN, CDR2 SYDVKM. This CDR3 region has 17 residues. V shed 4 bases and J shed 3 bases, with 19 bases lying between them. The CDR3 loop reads CASSSGPAGLINQPQHF. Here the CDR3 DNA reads TGTGCCAGCAGTTCGGGCCCGGCGGGGTTGATCAATCAGCCCCAGCATTTT.

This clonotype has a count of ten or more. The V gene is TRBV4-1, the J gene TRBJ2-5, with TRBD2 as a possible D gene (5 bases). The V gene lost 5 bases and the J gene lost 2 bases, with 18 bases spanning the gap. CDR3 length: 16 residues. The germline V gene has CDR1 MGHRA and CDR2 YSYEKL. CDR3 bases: TGCGCCAGCAGCTCCCTCGTTCGGGGTCTGCAAGAGACCCAGTACTTC. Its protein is CASSSLVRGLQETQYF.

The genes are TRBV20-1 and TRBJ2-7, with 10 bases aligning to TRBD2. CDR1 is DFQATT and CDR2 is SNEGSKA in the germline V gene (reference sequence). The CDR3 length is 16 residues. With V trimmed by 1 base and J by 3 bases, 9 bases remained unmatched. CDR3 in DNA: TGCAGTGCTAGAGTAGAGTCTAGCGGGGGCTTCTACGAGCAGTACTTC. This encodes CSARVESSGGFYEQYF.

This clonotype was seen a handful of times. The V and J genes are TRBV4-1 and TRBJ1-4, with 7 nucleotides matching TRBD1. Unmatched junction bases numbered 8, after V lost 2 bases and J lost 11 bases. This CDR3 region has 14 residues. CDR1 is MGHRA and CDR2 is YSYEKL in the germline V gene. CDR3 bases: TGCGCCAGCAGCCAACCCGGACAGGAGCGGAAACTGTTTTTT. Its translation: CASSQPGQERKLFF.

In DNA form, the CDR3 reads TGTGCCAGCAGCTTAGGACCGCGCACAGATACGCAGTATTTT. Translating gives CASSLGPRTDTQYF. The chain combines TRBV7-3 with TRBJ2-3, with D unclear. This CDR3 is 14 amino acids long. Trimming shortened V by 2 bases and J by 1 base, and 7 bases separated the two germline ends. The germline CDR1 and CDR2 sequences are SGHTA and FQGTGA.

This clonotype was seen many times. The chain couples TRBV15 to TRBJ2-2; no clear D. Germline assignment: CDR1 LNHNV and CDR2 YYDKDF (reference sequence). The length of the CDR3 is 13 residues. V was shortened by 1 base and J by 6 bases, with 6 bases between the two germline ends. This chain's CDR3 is CATSRGFSGELFF. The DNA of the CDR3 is TGTGCCACCAGCAGAGGGTTTTCCGGGGAGCTGTTTTTT.

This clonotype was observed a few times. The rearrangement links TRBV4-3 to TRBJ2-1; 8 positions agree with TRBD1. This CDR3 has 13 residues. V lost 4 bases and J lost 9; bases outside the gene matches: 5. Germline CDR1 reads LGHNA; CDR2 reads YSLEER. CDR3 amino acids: CASSPAGGFEQFF. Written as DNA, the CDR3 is TGCGCCAGCAGCCCGGCAGGGGGCTTTGAGCAGTTCTTC.

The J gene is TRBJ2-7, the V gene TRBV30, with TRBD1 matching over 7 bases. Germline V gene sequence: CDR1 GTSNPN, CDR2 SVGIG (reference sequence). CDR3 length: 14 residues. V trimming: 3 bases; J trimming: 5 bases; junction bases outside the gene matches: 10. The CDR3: CAWRDWTGVNEQYF. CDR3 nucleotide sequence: TGTGCCTGGAGGGACTGGACAGGCGTGAACGAGCAGTACTTC. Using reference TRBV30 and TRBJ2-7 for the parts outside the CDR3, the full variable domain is SQTIHQWPATLVQPVGSPLSLECTVEGTSNPNLYWYRQAAGRGLQLLFYSVGIGQISSEVPQNLSASRPQDRQFILSSKKLLLSDSGFYLCAWRDWTGVNEQYFGPGTRLTVT.

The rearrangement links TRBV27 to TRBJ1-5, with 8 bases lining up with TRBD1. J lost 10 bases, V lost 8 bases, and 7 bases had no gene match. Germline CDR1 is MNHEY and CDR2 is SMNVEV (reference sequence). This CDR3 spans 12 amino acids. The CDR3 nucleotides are TGTGCCAGCGGGCAGGGGGCTCTCCCCCAGCATTTT. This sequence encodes CASGQGALPQHF.

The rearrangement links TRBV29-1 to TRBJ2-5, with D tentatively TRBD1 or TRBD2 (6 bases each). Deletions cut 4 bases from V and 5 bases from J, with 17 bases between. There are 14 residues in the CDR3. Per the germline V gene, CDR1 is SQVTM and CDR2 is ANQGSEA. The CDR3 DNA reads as TGCAGCGTTGCTAACGGAGGGGGAACGGAGACCCAGTACTTC. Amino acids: CSVANGGGTETQYF.

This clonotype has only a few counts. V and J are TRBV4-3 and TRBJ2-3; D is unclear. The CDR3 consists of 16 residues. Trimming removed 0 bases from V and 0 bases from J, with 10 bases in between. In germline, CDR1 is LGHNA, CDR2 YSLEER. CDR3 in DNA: TGCGCCAGCAGCCAAGATGGAAGGGCCAGCACAGATACGCAGTATTTT. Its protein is CASSQDGRASTDTQYF.

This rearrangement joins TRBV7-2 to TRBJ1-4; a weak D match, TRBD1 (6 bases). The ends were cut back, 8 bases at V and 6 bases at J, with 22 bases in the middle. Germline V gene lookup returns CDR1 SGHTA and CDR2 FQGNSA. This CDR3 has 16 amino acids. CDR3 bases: TGTGCCAGCGGCAACCCGGGGGCAGGGGATGATGAAAAACTGTTTTTT. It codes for CASGNPGAGDDEKLFF.

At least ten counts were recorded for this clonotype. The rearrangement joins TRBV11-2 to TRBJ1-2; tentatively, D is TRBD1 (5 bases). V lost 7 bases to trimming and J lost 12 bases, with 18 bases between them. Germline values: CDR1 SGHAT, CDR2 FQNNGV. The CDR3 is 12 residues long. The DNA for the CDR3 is TGTGCCAGCAACGACGGGACCATAATTGACACCTTC. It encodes CASNDGTIIDTF.

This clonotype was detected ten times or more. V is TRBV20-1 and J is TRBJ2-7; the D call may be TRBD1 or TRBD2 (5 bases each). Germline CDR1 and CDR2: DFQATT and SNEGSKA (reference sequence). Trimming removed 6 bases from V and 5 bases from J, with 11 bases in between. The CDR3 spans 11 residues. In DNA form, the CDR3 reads TGCAGTGCCGCCCCGGGACACGAGCAGTACTTC. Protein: CSAAPGHEQYF.

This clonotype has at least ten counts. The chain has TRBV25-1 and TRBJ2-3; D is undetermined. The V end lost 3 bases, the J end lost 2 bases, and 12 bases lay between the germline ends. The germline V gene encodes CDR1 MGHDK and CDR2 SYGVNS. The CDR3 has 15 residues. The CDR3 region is CASSEWSEFTDTQYF. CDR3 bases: TGTGCCAGCAGTGAGTGGTCAGAGTTCACAGATACGCAGTATTTT. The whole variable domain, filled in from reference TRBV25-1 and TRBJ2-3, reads EADIYQTPRYLVIGTGKKITLECSQTMGHDKMYWYQQDPGMELHLIHYSYGVNSTEKGDLSSESTVSRIRTEHFPLTLESARPSHTSQYLCASSEWSEFTDTQYFGPGTRLTVL.

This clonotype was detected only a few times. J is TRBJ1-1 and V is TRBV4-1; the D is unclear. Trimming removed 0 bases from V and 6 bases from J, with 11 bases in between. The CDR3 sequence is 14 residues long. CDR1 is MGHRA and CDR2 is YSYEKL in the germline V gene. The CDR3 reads CASSQDFSGSEAFF. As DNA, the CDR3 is TGCGCCAGCAGCCAAGATTTCTCGGGGTCTGAAGCTTTCTTT.

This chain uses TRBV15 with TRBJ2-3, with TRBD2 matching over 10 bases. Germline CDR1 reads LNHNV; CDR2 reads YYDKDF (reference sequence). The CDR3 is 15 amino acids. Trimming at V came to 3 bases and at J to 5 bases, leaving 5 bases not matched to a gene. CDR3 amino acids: CATSRSGGDQDTQYF. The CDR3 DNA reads TGTGCCACCAGCAGGAGCGGGGGGGATCAAGATACGCAGTATTTT.

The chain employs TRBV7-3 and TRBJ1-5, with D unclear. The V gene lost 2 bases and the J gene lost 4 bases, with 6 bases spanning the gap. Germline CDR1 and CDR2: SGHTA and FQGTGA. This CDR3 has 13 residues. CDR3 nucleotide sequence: TGTGCCAGCAGCTTATACGGGAATCAGCCCCAGCATTTT. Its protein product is CASSLYGNQPQHF.

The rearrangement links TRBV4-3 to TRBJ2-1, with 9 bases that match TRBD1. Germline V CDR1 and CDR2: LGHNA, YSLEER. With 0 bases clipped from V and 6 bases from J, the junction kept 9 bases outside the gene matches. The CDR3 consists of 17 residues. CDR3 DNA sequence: TGCGCCAGCAGCCAAGATTTCCAGCGGACAGGGGTCAATGAGCAGTTCTTC. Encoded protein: CASSQDFQRTGVNEQFF.

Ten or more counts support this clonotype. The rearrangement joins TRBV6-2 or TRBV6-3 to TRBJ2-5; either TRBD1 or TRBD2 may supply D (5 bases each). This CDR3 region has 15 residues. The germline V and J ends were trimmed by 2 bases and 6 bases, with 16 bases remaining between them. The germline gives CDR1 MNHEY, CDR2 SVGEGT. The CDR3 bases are TGTGCCAGCAGTTACCCCGGGGCGGAGCGGCAGACCCAGTACTTC. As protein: CASSYPGAERQTQYF.

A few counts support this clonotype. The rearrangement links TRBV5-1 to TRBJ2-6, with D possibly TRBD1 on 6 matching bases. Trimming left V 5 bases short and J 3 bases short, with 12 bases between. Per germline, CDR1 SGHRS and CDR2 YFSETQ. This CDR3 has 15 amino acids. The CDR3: CASSNRALGANVLTF. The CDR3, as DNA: TGCGCCAGCAGTAACAGGGCACTTGGGGCCAACGTCCTGACTTTC.

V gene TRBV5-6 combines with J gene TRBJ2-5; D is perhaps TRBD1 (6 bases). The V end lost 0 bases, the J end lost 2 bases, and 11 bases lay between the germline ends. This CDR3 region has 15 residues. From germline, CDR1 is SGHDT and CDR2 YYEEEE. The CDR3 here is CASSLVSGQQETQYF. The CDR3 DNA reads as TGTGCCAGCAGCTTGGTCTCGGGACAACAAGAGACCCAGTACTTC.

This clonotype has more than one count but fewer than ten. The chain's CDR3 is CASSPTRTGKISGNTIYF. CDR3 sequence (DNA): TGCGCCAGCAGCCCCACCCGGACAGGGAAGATCTCTGGAAACACCATATATTTT. The chain carries TRBV5-1 and TRBJ1-3, with 8 nucleotides matching TRBD1. The V and J ends lost 4 bases and 0 bases, in that order; junction bases with no gene match: 12. The CDR3 runs 18 residues. Germline CDR1 reads SGHRS; CDR2 reads YFSETQ.

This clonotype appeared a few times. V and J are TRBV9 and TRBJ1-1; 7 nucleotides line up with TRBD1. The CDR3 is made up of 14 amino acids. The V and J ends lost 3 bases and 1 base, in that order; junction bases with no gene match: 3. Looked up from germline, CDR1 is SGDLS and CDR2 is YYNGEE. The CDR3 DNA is TGTGCCAGCAGCGAGGGACAGACGAACACTGAAGCTTTCTTT. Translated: CASSEGQTNTEAFF.